Included here is one T cell receptor (beta chain) sequence, with context. What it binds is not known. The length of the CDR3 is 14 residues. With 5 bases removed from V and 1 base from J, the gap between germline ends came to 12 bases. The V gene's germline CDR1 is LNHDA and CDR2 SQIVND (reference sequence). Here immunoSEQ multiplex PCR was the method, and the copy in TCRdb shows in-frame clones only, minus some. The data contain some 180,000 clones, approximately 86% of them singletons. The record originates from a study of cytomegalovirus exposure and HLA in healthy donors. Overall study results and limits: The study labeled 150 or so TCR beta chains cytomegalovirus-associated. First-cohort TCR clusters tended to co-occur in the roughly 120 validation repertoires, a later analysis found.

Separate from the approximately 720-subject first cohort was the roughly 120-subject validation cohort, to which the donors belonged. This clonotype originated in a man aged 30-40 years in good health and CMV-seropositive. The chain uses TRBV19 and TRBJ2-7; D may be TRBD1 (6 bases). The specimen sequenced was PBMCs. The CDR3, as DNA: TGTGCCAGTAGTTTAACGGACAGTTCCTACGAGCAGTACTTC. Translated: CASSLTDSSYEQYF.